This T cell receptor beta chain derives from a study of lung T cells in sarcoidosis with Löfgren's syndrome. Study as a whole: In sarcoidosis, CD4+ T cells accumulate in bronchoalveolar lavage fluid. Repertoire analyses centered on Löfgren's syndrome patients.

TCRdb fed the reads into MiXCR, producing one record per CDR3 protein. The sample lists 50,000 to 65,000 distinct CDR3 sequences, over 20% occurring once. Germline-derived CDR1 and CDR2 are DFQATT and SNEGSKA (reference sequence). V lost 6 bases to trimming and J lost 5 bases, with 20 bases between them. CDR3 length equals 14 residues. Whole-study findings and limits: Shared TRAV12-1 and TRBV2 CDR3 motifs across Löfgren's syndrome patients reportedly suggested public CD4+ TCRs.

This clonotype was recorded once. As yet, its antigen is unknown. Sequencing was carried out using CD4+ T cells from PBMCs. The chain employs TRBV20-1 and TRBJ2-7; no reliable D call. This clonotype was sampled from a human donor with sarcoidosis (Löfgren's syndrome or another form), or a control subject (not recorded which). The CDR3 DNA follows: TGCAGTGCGCCCGACTTGGTGCCAACGAACGAGCAGTACGTC. Translation: CSAPDLVPTNEQYV.